The T cell receptor beta chain under discussion was sequenced for a study of Ad26.COV2.S vaccination and SARS-CoV-2 variants. Study details: Intramuscular Ad26.COV2.S doses were given once or twice, 56 days apart. The study's findings and limits: In vaccinated individuals, spike-specific CD8+ and CD4+ T cell responses reportedly displayed substantial breadth.

Generated by immunoSEQ multiplex PCR, the TCRdb table keeps only in-frame clones and is missing some. The sample includes about 280,000 clones, around 87% of them seen just once. Worth noting for this clone: Its antigen is currently unknown.

Germline-derived CDR1 and CDR2 are MNHEY and SVGEGT. There are 13 residues in the CDR3. With 2 bases removed from V and 3 bases from J, the gap between germline ends came to 8 bases. The treatment: around 19 received Ad26.COV2.S at low or high dose, single or two shots; about five received placebo; per-sample allocation not given. Sampling was done on day 63 after the first vaccine or placebo injection. The sequence came from a person aged 18 to 65 who received the Ad26.COV2.S COVID-19 vaccine or a placebo. The chain has TRBV6-2 or TRBV6-3 and TRBJ2-7, with D tentatively TRBD2 (6 bases). The sample in question was peripheral blood, obtained in a trial of Ad26.COV2.S vaccine versus placebo. The chain's CDR3 is CASSYGGVYEQYF. The CDR3 nucleotides are TGTGCCAGCAGTTACGGAGGGGTCTACGAGCAGTACTTC.